The clone carrying this TCR beta chain occurred many times. Its antigen is as yet unknown. A patient was excluded if there was uncontrolled infection, other autoimmune disease, pregnancy or lactation. Clinical symptoms, serum thyroxine, TRAb, thyroid ultrasound and orbital computed tomography informed diagnoses. This sample was included in a study of T cells in Graves' hyperthyroidism and ophthalmopathy. Whole-study findings and limits: Stable hyperthyroidism was told apart from ophthalmopathy by a model built on 13 V-J features. Blood held most thyroid clonotypes expanded above 0.001 frequency.

The CDR3 loop spans 13 amino acids. Deletions cut 1 base from V and 5 bases from J, with 8 bases between. The germline V gene has CDR1 SEHNR and CDR2 FQNEAQ (reference sequence). Regions amplified from RNA transcripts were the TCR beta CDR3 regions. TCR CDR3 underwent first-round RT-PCR with the HTBI primer set. TCRdb analysed the multiplex PCR reads with MiXCR anew, one entry per CDR3 protein. The sample carries roughly 570,000 distinct CDR3 sequences, 35% to 55% recorded once. This receptor was identified in an adult woman with Graves' disease, either hyperthyroidism or ophthalmopathy (not recorded which). This chain links TRBV7-9 with TRBJ1-1; possible D gene TRBD1, 5 bases. Input material: peripheral blood or thyroid tissue (not recorded which). CDR3 sequence (DNA): TGTGCCAGCAGCTTAGGAGGGGTAACTGAAGCTTTCTTT. It translates to CASSLGGVTEAFF.